This entry lists 17 T cell receptor beta chains sequenced from one sample in a study of CD8+ T cells in alopecia areata. Following extraction, RNA underwent reverse transcription to cDNA, which served as the sequencing template. The data were produced by immunoSEQ multiplex PCR, yet TCRdb's version contains in-frame clones alone and is incomplete. The data hold roughly 200,000 clones, with roughly 60% observed a single time. The source was CD4+ T cells sorted from blood, collected at week 0. These receptors were taken from a human donor with alopecia areata.

The gene calls are TRBV7-8 and TRBJ2-1; 9 bases match TRBD1. The germline gives CDR1 SGHVS, CDR2 FQNEAQ. V dropped 6 bases and J dropped 3; count of bases not matched to a gene: 9. The length of the CDR3 is 16 residues. Written as DNA, the CDR3 is TGTGCCAGCAGTCGCGAGAGGGACAGGGTCTACAATGAGCAGTTCTTC. This encodes CASSRERDRVYNEQFF.

A note on this clone: A clone one base away is much larger, so this may be a read error. Other DNA sequences in the same sample also yield this CDR3. The rearrangement joins TRBV29-1 to TRBJ1-5; D is possibly TRBD1 (5 bases). Per germline, CDR1 SQVTM and CDR2 ANQGSEA. V lost 5 bases and J lost 9, with 26 bases in between. CDR3 length: 16 residues. The DNA of the CDR3 is TGCAGCGTTCGCCTCCCCGGTACAGGCGGAGGTGGGCCCCAGCATTTT. Translation gives CSVRLPGTGGGGPQHF.

The CDR3 loop is CAWTGQGNEQYF. The CDR3 DNA reads as TGTGCCTGGACGGGACAGGGAAACGAGCAGTACTTC. V usage is TRBV30 and J usage is TRBJ2-7, with 9 positions matching TRBD1. Germline CDR1 is GTSNPN and CDR2 is SVGIG (reference sequence). The CDR3 extends over 12 amino acids. Trimming took 4 bases from V and 5 from J; bases not matched to a gene: 3.

The chain recombines TRBV19 with TRBJ1-6; 9 bases line up with TRBD1. The CDR3 totals 15 residues. J lost 7 bases, V lost 5 bases, and 6 bases had no gene match. Germline V gene data show CDR1 as LNHDA and CDR2 as SQIVND (reference sequence). In DNA, the CDR3 is TGTGCCAGTAGTGACAGGGGGGTACAGAATTCACCCCTCCACTTT. It yields the protein CASSDRGVQNSPLHF.

V gene TRBV7-2 combines with J gene TRBJ1-2, with D unclear. With 1 base removed from V and 0 bases from J, the gap between germline ends came to 6 bases. This CDR3 is built from 14 residues. Germline V gene data show CDR1 as SGHTA and CDR2 as FQGNSA. In nucleotides, the CDR3 is TGTGCCAGCAGCTTAGGCTCAGCTAACTATGGCTACACCTTC. Protein: CASSLGSANYGYTF.

J is TRBJ1-3 and V is TRBV30; tentatively, D is TRBD1 (6 bases). The CDR3 runs 15 residues. The germline V gene has CDR1 GTSNPN and CDR2 SVGIG (reference sequence). V gave up 2 bases and J gave up 3 bases, with 14 bases separating them. CDR3: CAWSSTGGSGNTIYF. The CDR3 nucleotides are TGTGCCTGGAGTTCGACAGGCGGCAGTGGAAACACCATATATTTT.

The CDR3 here is CASSLVLNTEAFF. CDR3 nucleotides: TGCGCCAGCAGCTTGGTCCTGAACACTGAAGCTTTCTTT. The chain joins TRBV5-1 to TRBJ1-1; no clear D gene. Germline-derived CDR1 and CDR2 are SGHRS and YFSETQ. Trimming took off 0 bases at V and 0 bases at J, with 3 bases between the two ends. The CDR3 covers 13 residues.

The J gene is TRBJ1-4, the V gene TRBV5-1; no clear D. V lost 4 bases and J lost 7, with 14 bases in between. The CDR3 is 14 amino acids. Germline V gives CDR1 SGHRS, CDR2 YFSETQ. CDR3 residues: CASSPGLVGEKLFF. In nucleotides, the CDR3 is TGCGCCAGCAGCCCCGGGCTGGTTGGTGAAAAACTGTTTTTT.

The J gene is TRBJ1-6, the V gene TRBV5-1; TRBD1 matches at 11 bases. The J segment lost 7 bases and the V segment lost 4 bases, leaving 4 bases of the junction unmatched. From germline, CDR1 is SGHRS and CDR2 YFSETQ. The CDR3 covers 15 residues. CDR3 nucleotide sequence: TGCGCCAGCAGCACCCGGACAGGGGGCAATTCACCCCTCCACTTT. Amino acid sequence: CASSTRTGGNSPLHF. The whole variable domain, remainder taken from reference TRBV5-1 and TRBJ1-6, is KAGVTQTPRYLIKTRGQQVTLSCSPISGHRSVSWYQQTPGQGLQFLFEYFSETQRNKGNFPGRFSGRQFSNSRSEMNVSTLELGDSALYLCASSTRTGGNSPLHFGNGTRLTVT.

The chain uses TRBV20-1 and TRBJ1-1; the D is unclear. Trimming took off 5 bases at V and 0 bases at J, with 4 bases between the two ends. This CDR3 contains 11 residues. Germline loops: CDR1 DFQATT, CDR2 SNEGSKA (reference sequence). DNA for the CDR3: TGCAGTGCTGCGATGAACACTGAAGCTTTCTTT. Amino acids: CSAAMNTEAFF.

The chain joins TRBV10-3 to TRBJ2-3; 7 bases line up with TRBD1. CDR1 is ENHRY, CDR2 SYGVKD, per germline. The CDR3 consists of 13 residues. With 10 bases clipped from V and 2 bases from J, the junction kept 6 bases outside the gene matches. CDR3 in amino acids: CATLTGFTDTQYF. CDR3 nucleotide sequence: TGTGCCACCCTGACAGGGTTCACAGATACGCAGTATTTT.

In the case of this clone: Since a much larger clone is just one base distant, this may be a read error. Other DNA sequences of this sample code for an identical CDR3. The rearrangement links TRBV7-8 to TRBJ2-2, with 9 nucleotides matching TRBD2. Germline assignment: CDR1 SGHVS and CDR2 FQNEAQ. The CDR3 has 19 amino acids. The ends lost 3 bases at V and 5 bases at J; junction bases unmatched: 16. The CDR3 protein is CASSFFLLPKSGGTGELFF. The DNA of the CDR3 is TGTGCCAGCAGCTTTTTCTTGTTACCAAAAAGCGGGGGGACCGGGGAGCTGTTTTTT. Using reference TRBV7-8 and TRBJ2-2 for the parts outside the CDR3, the full variable domain is GAGVSQSPRYKVAKRGQDVALRCDPISGHVSLFWYQQALGQGPEFLTYFQNEAQLDKSGLPSDRFFAERPEGSVSTLKIQRTQQEDSAVYLCASSFFLLPKSGGTGELFFGEGSRLTVL.

The chain joins TRBV30 to TRBJ1-2; D unresolved. The length of the CDR3 is 11 residues. CDR1 and CDR2 (germline): GTSNPN, SVGIG (reference sequence). Trimming took off 6 bases at V and 5 bases at J, with 10 bases between the two ends. The CDR3 sequence: CACRPEYGYTF. CDR3 in DNA: TGTGCCTGCCGTCCGGAGTATGGCTACACCTTC.

This clone turned up a few times. V is TRBV11-2 and J is TRBJ1-2, with unresolved D. Trimming pared 5 bases from V and 3 bases from J, leaving 10 bases between. The V gene's germline CDR1 is SGHAT and CDR2 FQNNGV. CDR3 length: 13 amino acids. CDR3: CASSPLADYGYTF. CDR3 DNA sequence: TGTGCCAGCAGCCCACTGGCAGACTATGGCTACACCTTC.

This clone was detected a few times. The chain links TRBV29-1 to TRBJ1-2; a weak D match, TRBD1 (6 bases). CDR1 is SQVTM and CDR2 is ANQGSEA in the germline V gene. V lost 4 bases to trimming and J lost 2 bases, with 14 bases between them. The CDR3 is 14 amino acids. CDR3 coding DNA: TGCAGCGTTGCCCCGCGACAGGCCAACTATGGCTACACCTTC. Protein product: CSVAPRQANYGYTF.

CDR3 sequence reads: CASSLHRGETQYF. CDR3 DNA: TGTGCCAGCAGCTTACACAGGGGTGAGACCCAGTACTTC. The rearrangement uses TRBV11-2 and TRBJ2-5; TRBD1 matches at 7 bases. The CDR3 runs to 13 residues. CDR1 and CDR2 from the germline V gene are SGHAT and FQNNGV. J was trimmed by 5 bases and V by 2 bases; bases with no gene match: 2.

The chain uses TRBV30 and TRBJ1-1, with TRBD1 matching over 9 bases. CDR1 and CDR2 from the germline V gene are GTSNPN and SVGIG (reference sequence). This CDR3 contains 13 residues. After removal of 1 base from V and 4 bases from J, the junction contained 1 base not matched to a gene. For the CDR3, the DNA is TGTGCCTGGAGTGCACAGGGGGCCACTGAAGCTTTCTTT. This encodes CAWSAQGATEAFF. Variable domain in full (rest from reference TRBV30 and TRBJ1-1): SQTIHQWPATLVQPVGSPLSLECTVEGTSNPNLYWYRQAAGRGLQLLFYSVGIGQISSEVPQNLSASRPQDRQFILSSKKLLLSDSGFYLCAWSAQGATEAFFGQGTRLTVV.